This section outlines one T cell receptor (beta chain) sequence together with its context. This specimen comes from a study of blood T cell repertoires in COVID-19. Original processing methods: Amplification from reference gene primers served as the basis for estimated nucleated cell counts. Data came from immunoSEQ multiplex PCR; TCRdb stores just in-frame clones and leaves some out. V and J calls and clone size are those listed in that table; D and trimming were worked out from the DNA. Among just over 40,000 clones listed, just under 85% were seen once. V was clipped by 5 bases and J by 5 bases; unmatched bases: 17. The CDR3 sequence is 17 residues long. From germline, CDR1 is SGHDN and CDR2 FVKESK.

Material: peripheral blood. This chain uses TRBV14 with TRBJ1-1; 7 positions match TRBD1. The TCR comes from a woman aged 60 to 75 with acute or convalescent COVID-19. The CDR3 protein is CASSEKSGLQGVTEAFF. As DNA, the CDR3 is TGTGCCAGCAGCGAAAAAAGTGGTCTTCAGGGGGTGACTGAAGCTTTCTTT.